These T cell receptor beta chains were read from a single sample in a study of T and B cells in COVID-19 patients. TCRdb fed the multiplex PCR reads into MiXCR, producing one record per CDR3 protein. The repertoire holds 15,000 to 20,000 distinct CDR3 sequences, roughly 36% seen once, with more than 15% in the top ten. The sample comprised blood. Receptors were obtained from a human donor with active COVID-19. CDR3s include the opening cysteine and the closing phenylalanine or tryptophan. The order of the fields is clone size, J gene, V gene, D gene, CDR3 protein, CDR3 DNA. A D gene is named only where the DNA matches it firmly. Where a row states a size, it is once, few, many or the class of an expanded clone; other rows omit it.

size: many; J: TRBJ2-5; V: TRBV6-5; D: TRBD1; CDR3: CASSYRWQGARETQYF; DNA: TGTGCCAGCAGTTACCGGTGGCAGGGGGCGAGGGAGACCCAGTACTTC
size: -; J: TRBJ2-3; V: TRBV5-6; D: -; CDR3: CASSLRDTQYF; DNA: TGTGCCAGCAGCTTGAGGGATACGCAGTATTTT
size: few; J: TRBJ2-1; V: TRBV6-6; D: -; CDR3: CASSSQGSYNEQFF; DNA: TGTGCCAGCAGTTCCCAGGGCTCCTACAATGAGCAGTTCTTC
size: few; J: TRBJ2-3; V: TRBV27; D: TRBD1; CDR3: CASIPGGRDTQYF; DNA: TGTGCCAGCATTCCAGGGGGCCGGGATACGCAGTATTTT
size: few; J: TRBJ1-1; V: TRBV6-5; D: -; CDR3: CASSRQKNTEAFF; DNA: TGTGCCAGCAGCCGACAGAAGAACACTGAAGCTTTCTTT
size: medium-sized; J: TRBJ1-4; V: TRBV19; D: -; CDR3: CASRYKGTLLRDVLFF; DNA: TGTGCCAGTAGATATAAGGGCACACTCCTTCGGGATGTACTGTTTTTT
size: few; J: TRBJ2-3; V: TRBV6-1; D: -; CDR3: CASSAHRGGNF; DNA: TGTGCCAGCAGTGCTCATAGGGGCGGGAATTTT
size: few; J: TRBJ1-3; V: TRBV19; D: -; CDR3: CASSYAGNTIYF; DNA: TGTGCCAGTTCATACGCCGGAAACACCATATATTTT
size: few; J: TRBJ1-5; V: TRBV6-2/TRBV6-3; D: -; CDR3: CASTPRAAPLQPQHF; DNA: TGTGCCAGCACCCCGAGGGCGGCACCACTTCAGCCCCAGCATTTT
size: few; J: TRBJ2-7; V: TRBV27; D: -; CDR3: CASSFQARIYEQYF; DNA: TGTGCCAGCAGTTTTCAAGCAAGGATCTACGAGCAGTACTTC
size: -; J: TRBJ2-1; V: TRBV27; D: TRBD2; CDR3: CASSLSWGGSFNEQFF; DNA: TGTGCCAGCAGTTTATCGTGGGGGGGATCGTTCAATGAGCAGTTCTTC
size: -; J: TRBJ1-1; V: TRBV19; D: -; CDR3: CASRPGGRSMNTEAFF; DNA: TGTGCCAGTAGACCTGGGGGCAGATCTATGAACACTGAAGCTTTCTTT
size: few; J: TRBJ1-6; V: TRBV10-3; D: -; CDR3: CATTSGGGKNSPLHF; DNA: TGTGCCACCACCTCGGGGGGGGGCAAGAATTCACCCCTCCACTTT
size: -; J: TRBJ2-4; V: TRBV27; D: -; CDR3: CASSWDIKNIQYF; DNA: TGTGCCAGCAGTTGGGACATAAAAAACATTCAGTACTTC
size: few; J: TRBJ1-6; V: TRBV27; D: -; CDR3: CASSFVEQSKPLHF; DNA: TGTGCCAGCAGTTTTGTTGAACAGTCGAAACCCCTCCACTTT
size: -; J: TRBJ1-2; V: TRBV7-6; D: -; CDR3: CASSLACGSYTF; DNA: TGTGCCAGCAGCTTAGCGTGTGGGAGCTACACCTTC
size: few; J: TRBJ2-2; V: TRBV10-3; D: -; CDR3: CAIMASPSEQGNTGELFF; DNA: TGTGCCATCATGGCCTCACCCTCAGAGCAGGGGAACACCGGGGAGCTGTTTTTT
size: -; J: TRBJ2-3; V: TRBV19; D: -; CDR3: CASIGARITDTQYF; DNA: TGTGCCAGTATAGGGGCCCGAATAACAGATACGCAGTATTTT
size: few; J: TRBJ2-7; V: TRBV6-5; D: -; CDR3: CASSGTPLYEQYF; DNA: TGTGCCAGCAGCGGGACACCCTTATACGAGCAGTACTTC
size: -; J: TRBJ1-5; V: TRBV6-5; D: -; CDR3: CASSHEGPRANQPQHF; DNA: TGTGCCAGCAGTCACGAGGGGCCCAGGGCAAATCAGCCCCAGCATTTT
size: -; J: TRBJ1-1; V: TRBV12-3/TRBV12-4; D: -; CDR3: CASSPLRNTEAFF; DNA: TGTGCCAGCAGCCCGCTGAGGAACACTGAAGCTTTCTTT
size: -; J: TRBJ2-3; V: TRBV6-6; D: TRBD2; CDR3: CASSYGRGGFTDTQYF; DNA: TGTGCCAGCAGTTACGGGCGGGGGGGATTCACAGATACGCAGTATTTT
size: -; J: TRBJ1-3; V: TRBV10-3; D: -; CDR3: CAISPAGAGNTIYF; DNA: TGTGCCATCAGTCCGGCAGGCGCTGGAAACACCATATATTTT